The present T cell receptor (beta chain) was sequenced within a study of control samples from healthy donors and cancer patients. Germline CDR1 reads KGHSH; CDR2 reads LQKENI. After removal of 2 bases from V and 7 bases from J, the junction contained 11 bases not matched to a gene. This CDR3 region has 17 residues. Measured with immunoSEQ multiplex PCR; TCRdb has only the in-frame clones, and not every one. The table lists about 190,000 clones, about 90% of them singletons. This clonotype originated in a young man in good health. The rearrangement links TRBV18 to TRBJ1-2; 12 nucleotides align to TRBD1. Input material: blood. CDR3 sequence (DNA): TGTGCCAGCTCACCAATTGAGGGACAGGGGGCGCAAATTGGCTACACCTTC. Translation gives CASSPIEGQGAQIGYTF.